One sample yielded the 15 T cell receptor beta chains listed below, sequenced in a study of human thymus T cells. Thymus tissue for the work was resected from patients undergoing corrective heart surgery. Repertoires were generated with immunoSEQ multiplex PCR, while TCRdb's copy carries only in-frame clones and drops some. The sample has about 78,000 clones; just over 95% are singletons. The sample consisted of thymus tissue. These TCRs come from a boy younger than two with a congenital heart defect but otherwise immunologically healthy.

The chain is built from TRBV7-2 and TRBJ1-6, with D possibly TRBD1 on 6 matching bases. This CDR3 has 19 residues. The V end was cut by 5 bases, the J end by 8 bases, with 28 bases between. Germline lookup yields CDR1 SGHTA and CDR2 FQGNSA. The CDR3 region has the DNA TGTGCCAGCAGCCAAGGGGGACCTGTGTTGGAATCGTGGGATTCACCCCTCCACTTT. Its protein product is CASSQGGPVLESWDSPLHF.

V and J are TRBV7-2 and TRBJ2-7, with D possibly TRBD1 on 6 matching bases. Germline CDR1 and CDR2: SGHTA and FQGNSA. CDR3 length equals 14 residues. Trimming took 5 bases from V and 7 from J, leaving 18 bases between them. CDR3 protein: CASSLYRDQWEQYF. The CDR3 nucleotides are TGTGCCAGCAGCCTCTACAGGGACCAATGGGAGCAGTACTTC. The full variable domain, with the rest looked up from reference TRBV7-2 and TRBJ2-7, is GAGVSQSPSNKVTEKGKDVELRCDPISGHTALYWYRQSLGQGLEFLIYFQGNSAPDKSGLPSDRFSAERTGGSVSTLTIQRTQQEDSAVYLCASSLYRDQWEQYFGPGTRLTVT.

The J gene is TRBJ2-2, the V gene TRBV5-1, with 10 bases fitting TRBD1. CDR3 length equals 18 residues. CDR1 SGHRS and CDR2 YFSETQ come from the germline V gene. The V segment lost 7 bases and the J segment 6 bases; nucleotides outside the gene matches: 18. The CDR3 sequence: CASFLTPGQGTQAGELFF. DNA of the CDR3: TGCGCCAGCTTCCTGACGCCGGGACAGGGGACGCAAGCCGGGGAGCTGTTTTTT.

CDR3 loop: CASSARTGKGPGLFF. The CDR3 DNA sequence: TGTGCCAGCAGCGCACGGACAGGGAAAGGGCCCGGACTGTTTTTT. The chain couples TRBV7-9 to TRBJ1-4; 8 bases map to TRBD1. The CDR3 is 15 amino acids. In germline, CDR1 is SEHNR, CDR2 FQNEAQ (reference sequence). Trimming removed 5 bases from V and 13 bases from J; junction bases left unmatched: 15.

The V gene is TRBV28, the J gene TRBJ1-5; 8 bases line up with TRBD1. The V gene's germline CDR1 is MDHEN and CDR2 SYDVKM. Unmatched junction bases numbered 9, after V lost 3 bases and J lost 5 bases. The CDR3 has 16 residues. The CDR3 sequence is CASSFRKTGADQPQHF. The CDR3 DNA reads as TGTGCCAGCAGTTTCCGGAAGACAGGGGCAGATCAGCCCCAGCATTTT.

V gene TRBV7-3 combines with J gene TRBJ2-5, with 10 bases aligning to TRBD2. The V segment lost 0 bases and the J segment 5 bases; nucleotides outside the gene matches: 3. CDR1 SGHTA and CDR2 FQGTGA come from the germline V gene. The CDR3 spans 15 residues. In nucleotides, the CDR3 is TGTGCCAGCAGCTTAACCAGCGGGGGGGCGGAGACCCAGTACTTC. It yields the protein CASSLTSGGAETQYF.

V is TRBV19 and J is TRBJ2-2; D perhaps matches TRBD2 (5 bases). CDR3 length: 13 amino acids. The germline V gene encodes CDR1 LNHDA and CDR2 SQIVND (reference sequence). V was pared by 2 bases and J by 6 bases, with 7 bases between. The CDR3 DNA sequence: TGTGCCAGTAGTATATTGCGGGCCGGGGAGCTGTTTTTT. Its protein product is CASSILRAGELFF.

V gene TRBV9 combines with J gene TRBJ2-3; 8 nucleotides line up with TRBD2. CDR1 and CDR2 from the germline V gene are SGDLS and YYNGEE. V lost 7 bases, J lost 0 bases, and 22 bases stayed unmatched. The CDR3 has 20 amino acids. The CDR3 loop reads CASSQGSGSIEFSSTDTQYF. The CDR3 nucleotides are TGTGCCAGCTCCCAGGGGAGCGGGAGTATTGAATTCTCTAGCACAGATACGCAGTATTTT.

The chain links TRBV4-1 to TRBJ1-2; 7 bases fit TRBD1. Germline V gene sequence: CDR1 MGHRA, CDR2 YSYEKL. This CDR3 region has 19 residues. The J segment lost 0 bases and the V segment lost 0 bases, leaving 13 bases of the junction unmatched. DNA for the CDR3: TGCGCCAGCAGCCAAGACACACCAACCTGGACAGGCCCTAACTATGGCTACACCTTC. Protein product: CASSQDTPTWTGPNYGYTF.

The rearrangement joins TRBV11-3 to TRBJ2-6, with 8 bases matching TRBD1. CDR3 length equals 19 residues. V dropped 5 bases and J dropped 0; count of bases not matched to a gene: 12. Germline CDR1 is SGHNT and CDR2 is YENEEA. CDR3 residues: CASSLDGQGKDSGANVLTF. The CDR3 DNA is TGTGCCAGCAGCCTGGATGGACAGGGAAAGGACTCTGGGGCCAACGTCCTGACTTTC.

The genes are TRBV5-6 and TRBJ1-1, with D hard to call. CDR3 size: 14 residues. Trimming removed 0 bases at V and 5 bases at J, with 11 bases between. Germline V gene lookup returns CDR1 SGHDT and CDR2 YYEEEE. Here the CDR3 reads CASSLGQSPTEAFF. Here the CDR3 DNA reads TGTGCCAGCAGCTTGGGGCAGAGCCCTACTGAAGCTTTCTTT.

The rearrangement uses TRBV29-1 and TRBJ2-3; 9 bases map to TRBD2. Germline V gives CDR1 SQVTM, CDR2 ANQGSEA. J lost 0 bases, V lost 7 bases, and 17 bases had no gene match. This CDR3 contains 18 residues. In nucleotides, the CDR3 is TGCAGCGATCAAAAGCGGGGGGCTATCTCTCCTAGCACAGATACGCAGTATTTT. Translating gives CSDQKRGAISPSTDTQYF.

This chain uses TRBV5-8 with TRBJ2-7, with a weak D call TRBD1 (5 bases). The V and J ends lost 0 bases and 5 bases respectively, with 6 bases between them. CDR3 size: 12 residues. Germline assignment: CDR1 SGHTS and CDR2 YDEGEE. CDR3: CASSLDRNEQYF. In nucleotides, the CDR3 is TGTGCCAGCAGCTTGGACAGGAACGAGCAGTACTTC.

The chain combines TRBV4-3 with TRBJ2-5, with D tentatively TRBD1 (6 bases). The CDR3 consists of 15 residues. V shed 2 bases and J shed 6 bases, with 16 bases lying between them. The germline gives CDR1 LGHNA, CDR2 YSLEER. CDR3 loop: CASSQTNRDKKTQYF. For the CDR3, the DNA is TGCGCCAGCAGCCAAACAAACAGGGATAAAAAGACCCAGTACTTC.

This rearrangement joins TRBV5-1 to TRBJ1-1; the D gene is possibly TRBD1 (5 bases). The CDR3 loop spans 17 amino acids. Germline CDR1 and CDR2: SGHRS and YFSETQ. V lost 4 bases and J 1 base, leaving 20 bases between the germline ends. The CDR3 DNA is TGCGCCAGCAGCCATAGATCCCGGGGAGGGGCGAACACTGAAGCTTTCTTT. It specifies CASSHRSRGGANTEAFF.